This TCR beta chain was obtained from a study of T cells in Graves' hyperthyroidism and ophthalmopathy. Study-level findings and limits: A 13 V-J model separated ophthalmopathy from stable hyperthyroidism.

This clonotype was seen at least ten times. The antigen is undetermined. Amplified regions were TCR beta CDR3 sequences from RNA transcripts. The HTBI set primed first-round TCR CDR3 RT-PCR. From the multiplex PCR reads, TCRdb called clonotypes with MiXCR, one entry per CDR3 protein. The repertoire holds 350,000 or so distinct CDR3 sequences, 18% seen once, with less than 65% in the top ten. V shed 3 bases, J shed 4 bases, and the junction held 4 bases outside the gene matches. Germline V gene data show CDR1 as SNHLY and CDR2 as FYNNEI. The CDR3 spans 15 residues. Patients counted as stable if ophthalmopathy did not develop within 18 months. Diagnostic assessment was based on clinical symptoms, serum thyroxine and TRAb, thyroid ultrasound and orbital computed tomography.

V is TRBV2 and J is TRBJ2-2; 8 bases match TRBD1. This receptor was obtained from a woman between 50 and 59 years old with Graves' hyperthyroidism. The sequencing input was blood. Written as DNA, the CDR3 is TGTGCCAGCAGTGACAGGGGGCGCATCACCGGGGAGCTGTTTTTT. Its translation: CASSDRGRITGELFF.